What follows are 15 T cell receptor beta chains derived from one specimen sequenced in a study of T-cell memory formation after mild COVID-19 (dated by TCRdb to the early 2020s). The library was made by 5' RACE. For sequencing, an Illumina NovaSeq 6000 was employed. The raw public reads went through TCRdb reprocessing: fastp at Q25, MiXCR clone calling, in-frame beta chains kept. Every entry covers one CDR3 protein and lists the most common genes and DNA from its rows. The sample contains 250,000 to 350,000 distinct CDR3 sequences, 15% to 20% of them found a single time. Together, the top ten hold approximately 23% of the sample. The sequenced sample was PBMCs or a T cell subset sorted from them (not recorded which). These receptors were collected from a man younger than 30 who had mild COVID-19 (a few samples of this study predate the infection). The sample titles of this study are shuffled in the database, so cell type and time point are left out; the donor was told from shared clones.

V usage is TRBV7-2 and J usage is TRBJ2-2, with TRBD1 as a possible D gene (5 bases). Germline V gives CDR1 SGHTA, CDR2 FQGNSA. V was pared by 6 bases and J by 3 bases, with 17 bases between. The CDR3 loop spans 16 amino acids. In DNA, the CDR3 is TGTGCCAGCAGTTCGAGACTGGGGCGAGACACCGGGGAGCTGTTTTTT. This encodes CASSSRLGRDTGELFF.

CDR3 sequence reads: CASSLLGTGAGYTF. As DNA, the CDR3 is TGTGCCAGCAGCTTATTAGGGACAGGGGCTGGCTACACCTTC. The chain carries TRBV7-8 and TRBJ1-2; 10 bases are shared with TRBD1. Trimming cost V 2 bases and J 7 bases; bases outside gene matches: 4. The germline gives CDR1 SGHVS, CDR2 FQNEAQ. This CDR3 spans 14 amino acids.

This clonotype was detected a few times. In nucleotides, the CDR3 is TGCGCCAGCAGCCAAGGGTCCCTCGTGGGGGAAGAGACCCAGTACTTC. Translating gives CASSQGSLVGEETQYF. The chain carries TRBV4-1 and TRBJ2-5; possibly TRBD1 or TRBD2 for D (5 bases each). V gave up 1 base and J gave up 3 bases, with 15 bases separating them. From germline, CDR1 is MGHRA and CDR2 YSYEKL. This CDR3 comprises 16 residues.

This clonotype was recorded a few times. V gene TRBV20-1 combines with J gene TRBJ2-4; D gene unclear. The CDR3 has 14 amino acids. With 3 bases removed from V and 3 bases from J, the gap between germline ends came to 12 bases. Looked up from germline, CDR1 is DFQATT and CDR2 is SNEGSKA (reference sequence). The DNA of the CDR3 is TGCAGTGCTAGGGCTCGCGGTGTCAAAAACATTCAGTACTTC. Translated, it gives CSARARGVKNIQYF.

The V gene is TRBV20-1, the J gene TRBJ1-5, with D tentatively TRBD1 (5 bases). The V gene lost 6 bases and the J gene lost 5 bases, with 14 bases spanning the gap. This CDR3 is 13 amino acids long. Germline values: CDR1 DFQATT, CDR2 SNEGSKA (reference sequence). This chain's CDR3 is CSARQRGDQPQHF. CDR3 nucleotides: TGCAGTGCCAGGCAAAGGGGCGATCAGCCCCAGCATTTT.

The rearrangement links TRBV6-5 to TRBJ2-2; D remains unclear. CDR3 size: 16 residues. The ends were cut back, 6 bases at V and 0 bases at J, with 14 bases in the middle. The germline V gene has CDR1 MNHEY and CDR2 SVGAGI. The CDR3 DNA reads TGTGCCAGCAGCTACGACGGTGGTCCGAACACCGGGGAGCTGTTTTTT. It yields the protein CASSYDGGPNTGELFF.

The chain recombines TRBV11-2 with TRBJ1-4; D not resolved. V dropped 0 bases and J dropped 13 bases, with 9 bases sitting between them. From germline, CDR1 is SGHAT and CDR2 FQNNGV. The CDR3 is made up of 12 amino acids. The CDR3 region has the DNA TGTGCCAGCAGCTTAGACCCCTCGACACTGTTTTTT. Translated: CASSLDPSTLFF.

This clonotype was seen more than once but under ten times. This chain uses TRBV11-1 with TRBJ1-2; weak D call: TRBD1 (6 bases). Germline V lookup: CDR1 SGHAT, CDR2 FQDESV (reference sequence). V dropped 6 bases and J dropped 7 bases, with 9 bases sitting between them. This CDR3 has 11 amino acids. The CDR3 spells CASSTGFGYTF. DNA for the CDR3: TGTGCCAGCAGTACAGGGTTTGGCTACACCTTC.

The chain employs TRBV7-6 and TRBJ2-3; 9 nucleotides match TRBD2. In germline, CDR1 is SGHVS, CDR2 FNYEAQ. CDR3 length: 17 residues. The ends lost 4 bases at V and 2 bases at J; junction bases unmatched: 10. DNA for the CDR3: TGTGCCAGCAGCTCCCTTAGCGGGGGTCAGGACACAGATACGCAGTATTTT. It translates to CASSSLSGGQDTDTQYF. The full variable domain, its missing parts supplied by reference TRBV7-6 and TRBJ2-3, is GAGVSQSPRYKVTKRGQDVALRCDPISGHVSLYWYRQALGQGPEFLTYFNYEAQQDKSGLPNDRFSAERPEGSISTLTIQRTEQRDSAMYRCASSSLSGGQDTDTQYFGPGTRLTVL.

The chain employs TRBV6-5 and TRBJ1-1; TRBD1 might be the D (5 bases). CDR3 length equals 14 residues. Germline V gives CDR1 MNHEY, CDR2 SVGAGI. Trimming cost V 6 bases and J 4 bases, with 15 bases left between them. Here the CDR3 reads CASRAPGPFTEAFF. The DNA of the CDR3 is TGTGCCAGCAGAGCACCGGGACCCTTCACTGAAGCTTTCTTT.

This clonotype has ten or more counts. The V call is TRBV20-1, the J call TRBJ2-1, with a weak D call TRBD1 (6 bases). The CDR3 extends over 13 amino acids. V gave up 0 bases and J gave up 6 bases, with 9 bases separating them. Per the germline V gene, CDR1 is DFQATT and CDR2 is SNEGSKA (reference sequence). The CDR3 region has the DNA TGCAGTGCTAGAGAATGGGGGCCCAATGAGCAGTTCTTC. Translation gives CSAREWGPNEQFF.

This clonotype was counted only a few times. The gene calls are TRBV9 and TRBJ2-3; D could derive from TRBD1 or TRBD2 (5 bases each). The germline V gene encodes CDR1 SGDLS and CDR2 YYNGEE. This CDR3 has 16 amino acids. V dropped 4 bases and J dropped 2 bases, with 17 bases sitting between them. The CDR3 loop is CASSPGPLGPTDTQYF. In nucleotides, the CDR3 is TGTGCCAGCAGCCCGGGACCCTTGGGGCCCACAGATACGCAGTATTTT.

About this clonotype: Its ends do not fully match the called genes, so a read error is possible. The V and J genes are TRBV5-6 and TRBJ2-3, with TRBD1 as a possible D gene (6 bases). This CDR3 has 12 residues. The V gene's germline CDR1 is SGHDT and CDR2 YYEEEE. CDR3 sequence: CAGSLWGHTQYF. CDR3 coding DNA: TGTGCCGGCAGCTTGTGGGGGCATACGCAGTATTTT.

This clonotype was seen repeatedly, ten times or more. The V call is TRBV7-2, the J call TRBJ1-2; a possible D gene is TRBD1 (6 bases). The ends were cut back, 2 bases at V and 7 bases at J, with 14 bases in the middle. Germline V gene data show CDR1 as SGHTA and CDR2 as FQGNSA. The CDR3 is 14 residues long. The CDR3 here is CASSLQLGGIGYTF. DNA for the CDR3: TGTGCCAGCAGCTTACAGCTAGGGGGAATTGGCTACACCTTC.

The rearrangement joins TRBV7-9 to TRBJ1-2; D not resolved. There are 15 residues in the CDR3. V was clipped by 2 bases and J by 2 bases, with 12 bases between them. Germline loops: CDR1 SEHNR, CDR2 FQNEAQ (reference sequence). The DNA of the CDR3 is TGTGCCAGCAGCTTATTGGGTGGCGGAAACTATGGCTACACCTTC. Translation gives CASSLLGGGNYGYTF.